The table lists the clone carrying this TCR beta chain with a count of one. The antigen remains unidentified. V lost 2 bases and J lost 8; bases outside the gene matches: 10. The CDR3 is 15 residues long. Germline-derived CDR1 and CDR2 are KGHSH and LQKENI. Nominal health characterized the donors when sampled, though unrecorded immune exposures were likely. This sample is drawn from a study of cytomegalovirus exposure and HLA in healthy donors. Overall study results and limits: TCR beta sequences reportedly predicted the HLA-A and HLA-B alleles of most subjects accurately. Reportedly, diagnosis of cytomegalovirus status by the classifier showed high specificity and sensitivity. Reportedly, fewer N-insertions than the roughly 690-donor mean appeared in an Asian-associated ancestry cluster in a later analysis.

PCR amplification relied on 60 Vbeta primers (plus 13 Jbeta primers). Clones were read by immunoSEQ multiplex PCR, and TCRdb kept only the in-frame ones, dropping some. The data contain around 200,000 clones, around 83% of them seen just once; the ten biggest clones take up about 3%. The gene calls are TRBV18 and TRBJ1-2; TRBD1 agrees at 8 bases. The TCR was taken from a woman aged 40 to 55 in good health and CMV-seronegative. Sequencing input: PBMCs. CDR3 loop: CASSPVEGRGRGYTF. The CDR3 DNA follows: TGTGCCAGCTCACCAGTGGAGGGCAGGGGGCGAGGCTACACCTTC.